This T cell receptor (beta chain) was documented in a study of blood T cells in healthy people across ages. Overall study findings and caveats: It was found that TCR beta diversity correlated strongly with the percentage of naive T cells. Diversity estimates drawn from one million T cells were deemed underestimates. Whereas aged donors had fewer naive CD4+ cells, long-lived donors had more of them and higher diversity.

Sample-barcoded 5' priming and a J-beta primer mix drove a second PCR of roughly 6 to 12 cycles. TCRdb ran MiXCR on the 5' RACE reads and lists one entry per CDR3 protein. Here the sample spans 540,000 or so distinct CDR3 sequences, roughly 48% being singletons. Peripheral blood from each donor was collected in a volume of approximately 10 milliliters. V lost 0 bases and J lost 0, with 11 bases in between. Germline V gene sequence: CDR1 SGHRS, CDR2 YFSETQ. This CDR3 contains 16 residues. Concerning this clonotype itself: Its target is not known.

This rearrangement joins TRBV5-1 to TRBJ2-3; D possibly corresponds to TRBD2 (6 bases). The sequence was obtained from a man older than 75 in good health. Material for sequencing was blood. This CDR3 is CASSLGSGSSTDTQYF. CDR3 DNA: TGCGCCAGCAGCTTGGGTAGCGGATCTAGCACAGATACGCAGTATTTT. Together with reference TRBV5-1 and TRBJ2-3, the CDR3 gives the full variable domain: KAGVTQTPRYLIKTRGQQVTLSCSPISGHRSVSWYQQTPGQGLQFLFEYFSETQRNKGNFPGRFSGRQFSNSRSEMNVSTLELGDSALYLCASSLGSGSSTDTQYFGPGTRLTVL.